This TCR beta chain was sequenced for a study of T cell responses to AZD1222 COVID-19 vaccine. Whole-study findings and limits: After the peak T cell response, and only then, were repertoires sampled. After two AZD1222 doses, spike-specific TCR breadth and depth rose versus day 0.

Libraries were prepared by immunoSEQ multiplex PCR; TCRdb keeps only in-frame clonotypes and omits some of them. The sample holds some 97,000 clones; just under 90% are singletons and the top ten take about 3%. The germline V gene encodes CDR1 SGHNT and CDR2 YYREEE (reference sequence). The J segment lost 0 bases and the V segment lost 5 bases, leaving 5 bases of the junction unmatched. The CDR3 is made up of 15 amino acids. Only a few counts were recorded for this clone. No antigen is known for it. The sequence derives from an adult in good health. The sequencing used peripheral blood, collected on day 0 of AZD1222 vaccination. The J gene is TRBJ1-2, the V gene TRBV5-4, with TRBD1 matching over 9 bases. The CDR3: CASRKWTGANYGYTF. The CDR3 DNA sequence: TGTGCCAGCAGAAAATGGACAGGGGCTAACTATGGCTACACCTTC.